This TCR beta chain originates from a study of blood T cell repertoires in COVID-19. Study-level information: Acute and convalescent COVID-19 specimens originated in the United States, Italy and Spain. T cells, B-cell-depleted T cells, or PBMCs provided the cDNA or gDNA that served as material.

The CDR3 has 15 amino acids. Germline assignment: CDR1 SGHAT and CDR2 FQDESV (reference sequence). The V segment lost 2 bases and the J segment 1 base; nucleotides outside the gene matches: 4. Methods used by the authors: From reference gene primer amplification, estimates of nucleated cell counts were derived. The protocol was immunoSEQ multiplex PCR, while the TCRdb copy is restricted to in-frame clones and leaves out a portion. V and J calls plus clone size are reproduced from that table; the DNA served to infer D and trimming. Of around 140,000 clones listed, 75% to 90% are singletons. This sequence joins TRBV11-1 and TRBJ1-1, with 7 nucleotides matching TRBD1. The sequencing sample was made of peripheral blood. The TCR originated in a woman between 45 and 65 years old with acute or convalescent COVID-19. The CDR3 sequence: CASSLWDRPNTEAFF. Here the CDR3 DNA reads TGTGCCAGCAGCTTATGGGACAGACCGAACACTGAAGCTTTCTTT.